This T cell receptor (beta chain) comes out of a study of shared clonotypes between healthy human individuals. Overall study findings and caveats: Clonotypes shared by all four donors outscored non-shared clonotypes in generation probability.

A note on this clone: Its antigen is currently unknown. A read error may account for a junction end that differs from germline.

The investigators split CD4+ cells into a CD45RA+ naive subset and a CD45RA-negative memory subset. Germline V lookup: CDR1 MNHNY, CDR2 SVGAGI (reference sequence). CDR3 length equals 14 residues. Some clones are missing from TCRdb's copy, which holds only in-frame ones; the method was immunoSEQ multiplex PCR. Of about 2 million clones listed, roughly 96% are singletons. Material for sequencing was naive CD4+ T cells sorted from blood. Subset here: CD45RA+ positively selected. The TCR originated in a man younger than 35 in good health. The rearrangement joins TRBV6-6 to TRBJ1-1, with no clear D. The CDR3 is CASSYNGWNTEAFF. In DNA form, the CDR3 reads TGTGCCAGCAGTTACAACGGTTGGAACACTGAGGCTTTCTTT.